Each of the 3 T cell receptor beta chains below was sequenced from the same sample in a study of CD4 T cells in relation to SARS-CoV-2 and coronaviruses. Antigen specificity for these receptors is unknown. The data were produced by immunoSEQ multiplex PCR, yet TCRdb's version contains in-frame clones alone and is incomplete. In the table there are under 25,000 clones, 76% of which are singletons. The unexposed donors gave CD4+ T cells in about 2010-2019, prior to COVID-19. Isolation of CD4+ T cells took place after less than twelve days in culture. Sequences were obtained from CD4+ T cells from PBMCs, cultured in vitro. These receptor sequences come from a human donor in good health.

This clone was recorded a few times. This chain links TRBV9 with TRBJ1-2; 8 bases fit TRBD1. The germline CDR1 and CDR2 sequences are SGDLS and YYNGEE. V shed 3 bases, J shed 0 bases, and the junction held 7 bases outside the gene matches. CDR3 length: 16 residues. Written as DNA, the CDR3 is TGTGCCAGCAGCGCATGGACAGGGAGGTCTAACTATGGCTACACCTTC. It is translated as CASSAWTGRSNYGYTF.

J is TRBJ2-1 and V is TRBV6-4; 7 bases map to TRBD2. Germline V gene data show CDR1 as MRHNA and CDR2 as SNTAGT. The CDR3 is 15 amino acids. V lost 5 bases, J lost 5 bases, and 9 bases stayed unmatched. The CDR3 region is CASSTNPGTNNEQFF. The CDR3 nucleotides read TGTGCCAGCAGTACAAACCCCGGGACTAACAATGAGCAGTTCTTC.

This clone occurred once. V usage is TRBV30 and J usage is TRBJ2-7; 9 bases align to TRBD1. The CDR3 contains 14 residues. V was clipped by 0 bases and J by 7 bases; unmatched bases: 7. Per the germline V gene, CDR1 is GTSNPN and CDR2 is SVGIG (reference sequence). CDR3 sequence (DNA): TGTGCCTGGAGTGTAATACAGGGGGCAGGTGAGCAGTACTTC. Amino acid sequence: CAWSVIQGAGEQYF.